This T cell receptor beta chain was captured in a study of blood T cell repertoires in COVID-19. The V end lost 0 bases, the J end lost 6 bases, and 15 bases lay between the germline ends. Germline lookup yields CDR1 WNHNN and CDR2 SYGVQD (reference sequence). CDR3 length: 15 amino acids. Assay: immunoSEQ multiplex PCR; the TCRdb copy retains only in-frame clones and omits some. The profile shows about 200,000 clones, more than 85% of them singletons. This sequence originates from a woman between 50 and 59 years old with COVID-19, enrolled during active disease. The sample taken for sequencing was peripheral blood. The chain carries TRBV10-1 and TRBJ2-7; D perhaps matches TRBD1 (6 bases). In DNA form, the CDR3 reads TGCGCCAGCAGTGAGTCGGGGCAGGGGACGGGCGAGCAGTACTTC. The encoded protein is CASSESGQGTGEQYF.